This T cell receptor (beta chain) is from a study of cytomegalovirus exposure and HLA in healthy donors. Study-wide results and limits: The authors later linked a missense DCLRE1C variant to TCR beta V- and J-gene trimming.

Use of 60 Vbeta and 13 Jbeta primers characterized the PCR. Sequenced by immunoSEQ multiplex PCR; TCRdb stores in-frame clones only, minus some. The sample consists of 150,000 or so clones, more than 65% of them appearing once. V was pared by 4 bases and J by 4 bases, with 14 bases between. The CDR3 runs 14 residues. Germline CDR1 SGHRS, CDR2 YFSETQ. As to this clone: The antigen is unknown.

This sequence originates from a young man in good health and CMV-seronegative. The rearrangement links TRBV5-1 to TRBJ1-1; TRBD1 might be the D (6 bases). The sample comprised PBMCs. DNA for the CDR3: TGCGCCAGCAGCCACGGACAGCCCTTCACTGAAGCTTTCTTT. It yields the protein CASSHGQPFTEAFF.